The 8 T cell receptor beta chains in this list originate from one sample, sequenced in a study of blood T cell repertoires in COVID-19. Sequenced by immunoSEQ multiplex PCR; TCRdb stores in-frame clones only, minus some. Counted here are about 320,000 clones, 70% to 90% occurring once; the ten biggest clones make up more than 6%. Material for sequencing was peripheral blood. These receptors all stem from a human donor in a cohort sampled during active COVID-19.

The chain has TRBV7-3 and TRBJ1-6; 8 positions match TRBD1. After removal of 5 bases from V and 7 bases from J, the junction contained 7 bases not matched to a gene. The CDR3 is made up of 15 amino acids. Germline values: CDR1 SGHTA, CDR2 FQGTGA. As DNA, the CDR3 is TGTGCCAGCAGCCCGCCCGGGACAGGCAATTCACCCCTCCACTTT. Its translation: CASSPPGTGNSPLHF.

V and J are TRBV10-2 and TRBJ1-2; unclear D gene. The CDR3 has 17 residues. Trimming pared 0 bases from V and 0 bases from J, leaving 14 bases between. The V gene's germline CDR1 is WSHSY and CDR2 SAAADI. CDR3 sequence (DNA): TGCGCCAGCAGTGAGTCCAGGTTGAGAGTTTCTAACTATGGCTACACCTTC. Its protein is CASSESRLRVSNYGYTF.

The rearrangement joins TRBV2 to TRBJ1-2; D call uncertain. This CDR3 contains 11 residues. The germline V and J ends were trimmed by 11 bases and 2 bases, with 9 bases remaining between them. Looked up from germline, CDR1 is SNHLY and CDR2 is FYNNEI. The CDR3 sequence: CADGVNYGYTF. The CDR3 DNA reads TGTGCCGACGGGGTGAACTATGGCTACACCTTC.

The chain's CDR3 is CAWTKGGRNSPLHF. CDR3 coding DNA: TGTGCCTGGACCAAGGGGGGGCGTAATTCACCCCTCCACTTT. V usage is TRBV30 and J usage is TRBJ1-6; D may be TRBD1 (6 bases). V was clipped by 4 bases and J by 6 bases, with 13 bases between them. This CDR3 contains 14 residues. Germline lookup yields CDR1 GTSNPN and CDR2 SVGIG (reference sequence).

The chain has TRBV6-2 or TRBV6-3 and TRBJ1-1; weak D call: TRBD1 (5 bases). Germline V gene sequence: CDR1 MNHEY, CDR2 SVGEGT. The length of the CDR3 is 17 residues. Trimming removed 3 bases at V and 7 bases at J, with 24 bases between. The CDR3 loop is CASSYSAGMKSWHEAFF. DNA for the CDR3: TGTGCCAGCAGTTATAGTGCAGGGATGAAATCTTGGCATGAAGCTTTCTTT.

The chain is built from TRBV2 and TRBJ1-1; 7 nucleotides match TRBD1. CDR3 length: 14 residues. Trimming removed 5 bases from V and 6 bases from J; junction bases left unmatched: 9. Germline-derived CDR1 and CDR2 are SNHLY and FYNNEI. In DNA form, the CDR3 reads TGTGCCAGCAGTCCAGACAGGGCAGGCGCTGAAGCTTTCTTT. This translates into CASSPDRAGAEAFF.

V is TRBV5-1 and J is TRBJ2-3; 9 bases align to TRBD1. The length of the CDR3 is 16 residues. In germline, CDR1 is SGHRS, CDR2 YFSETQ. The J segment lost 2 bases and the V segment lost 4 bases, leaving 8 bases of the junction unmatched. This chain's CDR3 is CASSAYRGHLTDTQYF. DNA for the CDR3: TGCGCCAGCAGCGCATACAGGGGGCACCTCACAGATACGCAGTATTTT.

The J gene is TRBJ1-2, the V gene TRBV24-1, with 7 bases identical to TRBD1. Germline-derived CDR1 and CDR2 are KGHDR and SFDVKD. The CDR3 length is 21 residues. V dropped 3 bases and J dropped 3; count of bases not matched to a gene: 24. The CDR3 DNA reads TGTGCCACCAGTGATCGCTCTCGACATCCCCAACAGGGGCGAGGGTACTATGGCTACACCTTC. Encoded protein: CATSDRSRHPQQGRGYYGYTF.